Below are 6 T cell receptor beta chains sequenced from a single sample in a study of read filtering for tumor transcriptome and immune sequencing. Molecular barcoded adaptors covering alpha/delta and beta/gamma chains were used on 400 to 450 ng RNA. In TCRdb, the reads were re-called with MiXCR into one record per CDR3 protein. The data contain about 57,000 distinct CDR3 sequences, roughly 19% of them seen just once; the ten biggest clones take up approximately 18%. The specimen was a population of CD138-negative cells sorted from bone marrow. Every receptor here comes from a donor aged 40 or older with multiple myeloma.

The V call is TRBV20-1, the J call TRBJ2-2; 9 positions agree with TRBD2. Per germline, CDR1 DFQATT and CDR2 SNEGSKA (reference sequence). The CDR3 runs to 13 residues. V gave up 2 bases and J gave up 5 bases; unmatched junction bases: 0. DNA for the CDR3: TGCAGTGCTAGACTAGCGGGGACCGGGGAGCTGTTTTTT. This sequence encodes CSARLAGTGELFF.

This clonotype was counted ten times or more. The rearrangement links TRBV6-1 to TRBJ2-3; no reliable D call. V was clipped by 1 base and J by 4 bases, with 6 bases between them. The CDR3 has 13 residues. CDR1 is MNHNS and CDR2 is SASEGT in the germline V gene. This CDR3 is CASSEGVPDTQYF. The CDR3 coding sequence is TGTGCCAGCAGTGAAGGGGTTCCAGATACGCAGTATTTT.

This clonotype was detected ten times or more. The gene calls are TRBV30 and TRBJ2-7, with D perhaps matching TRBD1 (7 bases). Trimming took off 4 bases at V and 2 bases at J, with 18 bases between the two ends. Germline CDR1 GTSNPN, CDR2 SVGIG (reference sequence). The CDR3 has 15 residues. The CDR3 nucleotides are TGTGCCTGGAACCTCGGCGGGACAGAAGCCTACGAGCAGTACTTC. It encodes CAWNLGGTEAYEQYF.

This clonotype was seen a few times. The genes are TRBV5-5 and TRBJ1-5; 7 bases are shared with TRBD1. Looked up from germline, CDR1 is SGHKS and CDR2 is YYEKEE (reference sequence). The CDR3 loop spans 15 amino acids. The J segment lost 5 bases and the V segment lost 0 bases, leaving 5 bases of the junction unmatched. The CDR3 spells CASSLGQGQYQPQHF. CDR3 sequence (DNA): TGTGCCAGCAGCTTGGGACAGGGTCAATATCAGCCCCAGCATTTT.

This clonotype was detected ten times or more. The gene calls are TRBV4-1 and TRBJ1-1; D call uncertain. The CDR3 runs to 16 residues. Looked up from germline, CDR1 is MGHRA and CDR2 is YSYEKL. Deletions cut 2 bases from V and 1 base from J, with 14 bases between. The CDR3 nucleotides are TGCGCCAGCAGCCAACCCGACGGACGGCGGAACACTGAAGCTTTCTTT. This encodes CASSQPDGRRNTEAFF.

The chain is built from TRBV19 and TRBJ2-6, with 12 bases matching TRBD1. V lost 7 bases and J lost 2; bases outside the gene matches: 6. CDR1 and CDR2 (germline): LNHDA, SQIVND (reference sequence). There are 17 residues in the CDR3. Written as DNA, the CDR3 is TGTGCCAGTACGATCGGGACAGGGGGCCCTGGGGCCAACGTCCTGACTTTC. Translating gives CASTIGTGGPGANVLTF.